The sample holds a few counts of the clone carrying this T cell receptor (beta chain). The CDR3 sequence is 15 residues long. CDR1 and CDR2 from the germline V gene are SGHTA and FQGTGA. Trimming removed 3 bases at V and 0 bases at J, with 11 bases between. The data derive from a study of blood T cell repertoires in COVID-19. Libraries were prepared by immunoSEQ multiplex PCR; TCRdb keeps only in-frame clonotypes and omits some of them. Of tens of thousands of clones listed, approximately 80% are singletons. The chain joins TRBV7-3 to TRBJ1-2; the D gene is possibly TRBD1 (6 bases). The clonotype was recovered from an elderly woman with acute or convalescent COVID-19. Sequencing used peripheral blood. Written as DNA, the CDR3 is TGTGCCAGCAGCTTGAGGGGGGGCACTAACTATGGCTACACCTTC. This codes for CASSLRGGTNYGYTF.